This TCR beta chain emerged from a study of neurological immune-mediated disorders. The table lists this clonotype with many counts. Serving as healthy controls were blood bank volunteers based in Maryland, USA. Where libraries were unsorted, they were derived from 2 million PBMCs stored at -80 degrees C. A 10-nucleotide random UMI tagged transcripts in template-switch 5'RACE cDNA synthesis. The authors obtained over 200 million TCR-beta sequences from 15-18 subjects per sequencing run. TCRdb itself ran the 5' RACE reads through MiXCR, one entry per CDR3 protein. In the table there are roughly 76,000 distinct CDR3 sequences, roughly 13% of which are singletons. This TCR came from a woman aged 45-65 years in good health. The specimen sequenced was PBMCs.

CDR3 loop: CASSGGGSYNEQFF. CDR3 bases: TGCGCCAGCAGTGGGGGAGGATCCTACAATGAGCAGTTCTTC. The chain joins TRBV5-1 to TRBJ2-1; possibly TRBD2 for D (6 bases). The CDR3 length is 14 residues. Between the trimmed V and J ends, which lost 5 bases and 1 base, there was a span of 10 bases. Germline V gene lookup returns CDR1 SGHRS and CDR2 YFSETQ. Filled out from reference TRBV5-1 and TRBJ2-1, the complete variable domain reads KAGVTQTPRYLIKTRGQQVTLSCSPISGHRSVSWYQQTPGQGLQFLFEYFSETQRNKGNFPGRFSGRQFSNSRSEMNVSTLELGDSALYLCASSGGGSYNEQFFGPGTRLTVL.